A selection of T cell receptor beta chains follows, all from one sample in a study of monozygotic twins with inflammatory bowel disease. TCRdb derives one entry per CDR3 protein from the 5' RACE reads, leaving out DNA. The sample's table shows about 380,000 distinct CDR3 sequences. The sequenced sample was blood. All receptors derive from a human donor with ulcerative colitis or Crohn's disease, or a healthy co-twin of an affected twin (not recorded which). The CDR3 runs from the conserved cysteine through the conserved F or W. The order of the fields is J gene, V gene, CDR3 protein.

J gene: TRBJ1-6
V gene: TRBV6-5
CDR3 protein: CASSYAQGASYNSPLHF

J gene: TRBJ2-7
V gene: TRBV4-1
CDR3 protein: CASSPGPTYEQYF

J gene: TRBJ1-6
V gene: TRBV7-2
CDR3 protein: CASSLVGIMGNSPLHF

J gene: TRBJ2-3
V gene: TRBV18
CDR3 protein: CASSPPQGVTDTQYF

J gene: TRBJ1-6
V gene: TRBV6-1
CDR3 protein: CASTEDLWNSPLHF

J gene: TRBJ2-7
V gene: TRBV6-1
CDR3 protein: CATCAQSGNYEQYF

J gene: TRBJ2-1
V gene: TRBV4-1
CDR3 protein: CASSQSPSGGANEQFF

J gene: TRBJ2-1
V gene: TRBV4-1
CDR3 protein: CASSPPQPGLRWNEQFF

J gene: TRBJ2-5
V gene: TRBV27
CDR3 protein: CASSLSNFGTGVTETQYF

J gene: TRBJ2-1
V gene: TRBV6-2/TRBV6-3
CDR3 protein: CASSPRGVTRHNEQFF

J gene: TRBJ1-2
V gene: TRBV3-1
CDR3 protein: CASSPGGGGYGYTF

J gene: TRBJ2-1
V gene: TRBV6-5
CDR3 protein: CASSLTSESSYNEQFF

J gene: TRBJ2-2
V gene: TRBV7-9
CDR3 protein: CASSPTVGTANTGELFF

J gene: TRBJ2-1
V gene: TRBV7-3
CDR3 protein: CASSSRLAGYNEQFF

J gene: TRBJ1-1
V gene: TRBV12-3/TRBV12-4
CDR3 protein: CASSPYREMNTEAFF

J gene: TRBJ1-1
V gene: TRBV12-3/TRBV12-4
CDR3 protein: CASSPGPAGTEAFF

J gene: TRBJ2-1
V gene: TRBV5-5
CDR3 protein: CASSLGQGASYNEQFF

J gene: TRBJ1-6
V gene: TRBV7-2
CDR3 protein: CASSEGQHLHF

J gene: TRBJ2-1
V gene: TRBV28
CDR3 protein: CAATGVYNEQFF

J gene: TRBJ2-5
V gene: TRBV5-6
CDR3 protein: CASSSELYRANGETQYF

J gene: TRBJ2-1
V gene: TRBV11-2
CDR3 protein: CASSLVGTGGKNEQFF

J gene: TRBJ1-2
V gene: TRBV12-3/TRBV12-4
CDR3 protein: CASSYGSSLYGYTF

J gene: TRBJ2-3
V gene: TRBV4-3
CDR3 protein: CASSQDTRAGVNTDTQYF

J gene: TRBJ1-2
V gene: TRBV20-1
CDR3 protein: CSASSTSRDSLANYGYTF

J gene: TRBJ2-3
V gene: TRBV5-1
CDR3 protein: CASSLEYGSLSDTQYF

J gene: TRBJ1-2
V gene: TRBV7-8
CDR3 protein: CASRELRGLQGGYGYTF

J gene: TRBJ1-2
V gene: TRBV19
CDR3 protein: CASTHVGGNYGYTF

J gene: TRBJ2-7
V gene: TRBV5-1
CDR3 protein: CASSLYSRDIRLGQYF

J gene: TRBJ2-1
V gene: TRBV9
CDR3 protein: CASSVRSGDNEQFF

J gene: TRBJ1-6
V gene: TRBV6-2/TRBV6-3
CDR3 protein: CASRPDRGRSPLHF

J gene: TRBJ2-3
V gene: TRBV5-1
CDR3 protein: CASSLFRPDTQYF

J gene: TRBJ2-5
V gene: TRBV12-3/TRBV12-4
CDR3 protein: CASSPGTGGGETQYF

J gene: TRBJ2-1
V gene: TRBV3-1
CDR3 protein: CASSQDLGTPIRSEQFF

J gene: TRBJ2-3
V gene: TRBV5-4
CDR3 protein: CASRNRAERTDTQYF

J gene: TRBJ1-4
V gene: TRBV29-1
CDR3 protein: CSVRGDPLYEKLFF

J gene: TRBJ1-4
V gene: TRBV7-2
CDR3 protein: CASSLTEGNEKLFF

J gene: TRBJ2-3
V gene: TRBV4-3
CDR3 protein: CASSQGTSGVGDTQYF

J gene: TRBJ2-3
V gene: TRBV27
CDR3 protein: CASSSQTSGGAGTDTQYF

J gene: TRBJ2-1
V gene: TRBV7-3
CDR3 protein: CASSPDRRITNEQFF

J gene: TRBJ2-1
V gene: TRBV9
CDR3 protein: CASSVQVAGVGEQFF

J gene: TRBJ2-7
V gene: TRBV5-1
CDR3 protein: CASSFGTGLVAYEQYF

J gene: TRBJ2-7
V gene: TRBV5-1
CDR3 protein: CASSWDSSYEQYF

J gene: TRBJ2-2
V gene: TRBV4-3
CDR3 protein: CASSQDLLGTVNTGELFF

J gene: TRBJ1-5
V gene: TRBV19
CDR3 protein: CASMRTSNQPQHF

J gene: TRBJ2-4
V gene: TRBV5-8
CDR3 protein: CASSLWPNIQYF

J gene: TRBJ2-3
V gene: TRBV5-1
CDR3 protein: CASSSGQLTDTQYF

J gene: TRBJ2-3
V gene: TRBV25-1
CDR3 protein: CASSEYKASTDTQYF

J gene: TRBJ2-1
V gene: TRBV12-3/TRBV12-4
CDR3 protein: CASSQMGGGNEQFF